This T cell receptor beta chain was sequenced in a study of T cell repertoires in cytomegalovirus infection (dated by TCRdb to between 2017 and 2020). The study in broad terms: The HLA type of each donor mattered for the analysis, because public TCR beta signatures pointed to carriage of CMV infection along with the matching HLA type.

The listed sequencing device is Illumina HiSeq 1500. TCRdb passed the public sequencing reads through fastp at Q25 and MiXCR, retaining productive beta sequences. Every distinct CDR3 protein forms one entry, paired with its most common genes and DNA. The sample contains 290,000 or so distinct CDR3 sequences, over 20% of them found a single time. Approximately 14% of the sample is in the top ten clones. For this chain, trimming is 7 bases at the V end and 5 bases at the J end, and the number of junction bases without a gene match is 9. CDR1 and CDR2, looked up from the germline V gene, are SGHRS and YFSETQ. Including cysteine and phenylalanine, the CDR3 has 14 amino acids. Left in the record is the CDR3 DNA by itself, 42 bases read in frame from the first base. This clonotype turned up a few times. No cognate antigen has been identified for it. Per-base qualities were not stored, and no clone one base away is much larger.

General study outcomes and caveats: The ex vivo response was dominated by HLA-C-restricted CMV-specific TCR beta clonotypes, which also provided the single most frequent clonotype in two of eight donors. In both this cohort and an independent cohort of 352 donors, the cumulative frequency of public TCR beta family members distinguished carriers of CMV infection plus the relevant HLA type.

The sequencing input was PBMCs. This receptor was identified in a human donor in good health (CMV status not recorded). Some clones in this sample may be carry-over from other donors' samples. This chain joins TRBV5-1 to TRBJ2-5, and 9 junction bases match TRBD1. Read as DNA, the sequence is TGCGCCAGCCAGGACAGGGGCGGACCGGAGACCCAGTACTTC. Its product reads: CASQDRGGPETQYF. Joined to the reference TRBV5-1 and TRBJ2-5 proteins, this CDR3 gives the full variable domain: KAGVTQTPRYLIKTRGQQVTLSCSPISGHRSVSWYQQTPGQGLQFLFEYFSETQRNKGNFPGRFSGRQFSNSRSEMNVSTLELGDSALYLCASQDRGGPETQYFGPGTRLLVL.